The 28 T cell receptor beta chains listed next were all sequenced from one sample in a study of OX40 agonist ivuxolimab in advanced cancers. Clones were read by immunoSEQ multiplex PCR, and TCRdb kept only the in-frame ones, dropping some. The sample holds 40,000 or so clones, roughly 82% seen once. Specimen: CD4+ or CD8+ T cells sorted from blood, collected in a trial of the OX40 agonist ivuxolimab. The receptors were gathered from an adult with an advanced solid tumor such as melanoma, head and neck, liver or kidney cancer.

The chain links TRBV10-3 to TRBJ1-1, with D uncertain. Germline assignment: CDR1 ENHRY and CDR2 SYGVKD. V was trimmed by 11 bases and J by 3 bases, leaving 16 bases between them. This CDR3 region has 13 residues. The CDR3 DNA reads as TGTGCCGCCCGGTACCGGGAGTACACTGAAGCTTTCTTT. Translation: CAARYREYTEAFF.

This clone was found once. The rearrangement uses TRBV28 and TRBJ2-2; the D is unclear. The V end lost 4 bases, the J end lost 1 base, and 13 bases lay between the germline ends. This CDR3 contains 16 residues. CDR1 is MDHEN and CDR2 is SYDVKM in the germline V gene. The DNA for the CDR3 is TGTGCCAGCAGTTCCTTCCCCCGTCGGAACACCGGGGAGCTGTTTTTT. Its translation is CASSSFPRRNTGELFF.

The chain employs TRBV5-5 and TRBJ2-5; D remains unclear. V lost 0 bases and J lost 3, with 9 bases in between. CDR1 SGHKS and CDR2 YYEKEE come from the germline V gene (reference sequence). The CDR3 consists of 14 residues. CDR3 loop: CASSLATREETQYF. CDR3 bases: TGTGCCAGCAGCTTGGCGACAAGAGAAGAGACCCAGTACTTC.

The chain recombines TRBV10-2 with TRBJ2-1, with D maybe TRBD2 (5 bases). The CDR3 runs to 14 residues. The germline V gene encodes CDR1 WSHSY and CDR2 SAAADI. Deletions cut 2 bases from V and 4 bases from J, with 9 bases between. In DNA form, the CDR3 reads TGCGCCAGCAGTGAGGGTAGCGTATACAATGAGCAGTTCTTC. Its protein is CASSEGSVYNEQFF.

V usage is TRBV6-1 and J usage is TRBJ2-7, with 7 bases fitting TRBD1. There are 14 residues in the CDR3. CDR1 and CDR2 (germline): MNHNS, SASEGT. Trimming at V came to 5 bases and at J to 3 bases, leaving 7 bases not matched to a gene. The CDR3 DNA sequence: TGTGCCAGCAGTAGACCGGGACAGTTCTACGAGCAGTACTTC. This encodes CASSRPGQFYEQYF.

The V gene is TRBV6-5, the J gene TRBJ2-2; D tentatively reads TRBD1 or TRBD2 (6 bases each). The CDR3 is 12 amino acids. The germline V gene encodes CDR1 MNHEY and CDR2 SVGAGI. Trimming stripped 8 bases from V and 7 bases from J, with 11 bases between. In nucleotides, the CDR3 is TGTGCCAGCGGGGGGCGAGGCGGGGAGCTGTTTTTT. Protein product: CASGGRGGELFF.

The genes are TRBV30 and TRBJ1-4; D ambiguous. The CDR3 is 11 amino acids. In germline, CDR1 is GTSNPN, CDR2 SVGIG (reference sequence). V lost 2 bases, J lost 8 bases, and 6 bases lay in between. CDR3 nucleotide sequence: TGTGCCTGGAGTATCAGGGAAAAACTGTTTTTT. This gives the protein CAWSIREKLFF.

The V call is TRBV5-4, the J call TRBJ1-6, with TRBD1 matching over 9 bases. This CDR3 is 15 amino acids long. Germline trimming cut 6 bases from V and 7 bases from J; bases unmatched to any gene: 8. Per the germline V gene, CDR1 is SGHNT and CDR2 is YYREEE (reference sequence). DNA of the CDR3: TGTGCCAGCACCACGGGGGACAGGGCCAATTCACCCCTCCACTTT. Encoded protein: CASTTGDRANSPLHF.

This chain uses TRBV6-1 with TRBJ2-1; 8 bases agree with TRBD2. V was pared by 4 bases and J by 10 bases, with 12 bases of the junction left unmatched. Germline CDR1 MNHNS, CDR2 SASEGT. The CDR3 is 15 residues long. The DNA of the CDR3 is TGTGCCAGCAGTGTTCCCGGGACTAGGAATCGAGAGCAGTTCTTC. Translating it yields CASSVPGTRNREQFF.

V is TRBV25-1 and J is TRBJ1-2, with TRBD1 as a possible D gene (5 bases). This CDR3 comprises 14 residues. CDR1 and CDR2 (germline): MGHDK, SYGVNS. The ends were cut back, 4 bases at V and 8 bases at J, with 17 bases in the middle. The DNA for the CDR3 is TGTGCCAGCAGTGTTGGCGGGGCAGACCGGGGCTACACCTTC. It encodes CASSVGGADRGYTF.

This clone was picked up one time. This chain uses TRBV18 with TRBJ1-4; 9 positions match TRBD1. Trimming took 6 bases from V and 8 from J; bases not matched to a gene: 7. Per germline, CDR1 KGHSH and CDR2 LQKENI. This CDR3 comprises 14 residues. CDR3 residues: CASSPGTGTEKLFF. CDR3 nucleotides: TGTGCCAGCTCGCCCGGGACAGGGACCGAAAAACTGTTTTTT.

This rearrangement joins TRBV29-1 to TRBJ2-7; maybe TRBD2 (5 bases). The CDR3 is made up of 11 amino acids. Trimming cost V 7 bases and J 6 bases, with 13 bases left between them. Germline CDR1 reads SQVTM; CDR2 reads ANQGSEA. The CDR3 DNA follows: TGCAGCGCCGTACTAGTAAGCGAGCAGTACTTC. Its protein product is CSAVLVSEQYF.

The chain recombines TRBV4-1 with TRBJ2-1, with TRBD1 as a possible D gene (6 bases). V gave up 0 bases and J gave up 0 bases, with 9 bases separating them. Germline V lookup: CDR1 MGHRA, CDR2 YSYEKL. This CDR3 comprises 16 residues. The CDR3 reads CASSQEIGGSYNEQFF. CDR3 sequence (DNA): TGCGCCAGCAGCCAAGAAATAGGGGGCTCCTACAATGAGCAGTTCTTC.

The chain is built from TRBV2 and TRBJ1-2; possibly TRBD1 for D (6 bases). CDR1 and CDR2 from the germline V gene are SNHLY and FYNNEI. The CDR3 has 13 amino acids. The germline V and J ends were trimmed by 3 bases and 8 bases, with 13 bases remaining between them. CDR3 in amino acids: CASSEGGAVGYTF. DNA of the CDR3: TGTGCCAGCAGTGAGGGGGGGGCCGTAGGCTACACCTTC.

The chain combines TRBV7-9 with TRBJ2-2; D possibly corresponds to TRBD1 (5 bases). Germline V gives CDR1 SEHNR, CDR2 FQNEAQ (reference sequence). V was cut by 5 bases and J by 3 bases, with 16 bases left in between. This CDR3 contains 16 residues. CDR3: CASSPPWGRDTGELFF. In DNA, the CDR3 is TGTGCCAGCAGCCCCCCCTGGGGCAGGGACACCGGGGAGCTGTTTTTT.

As DNA, the CDR3 is TGTGCCAGCAGTGAAGCGGGAGGCGATTACGAGCAGTACTTC. Its translation is CASSEAGGDYEQYF. J is TRBJ2-7 and V is TRBV6-1, with D perhaps TRBD2 (6 bases). CDR1 is MNHNS and CDR2 is SASEGT in the germline V gene. The CDR3 consists of 14 residues. Trimming removed 0 bases at V and 4 bases at J, with 10 bases between.

Here the CDR3 reads CAISEIRSSSSGNTIYF. CDR3 DNA sequence: TGTGCCATCAGTGAGATTCGCAGTTCAAGCTCTGGAAACACCATATATTTT. The rearrangement links TRBV10-3 to TRBJ1-3; no firm D call. Trimming left V 2 bases short and J 0 bases short, with 14 bases between. The CDR3 is 17 amino acids. Germline V gene lookup returns CDR1 ENHRY and CDR2 SYGVKD.

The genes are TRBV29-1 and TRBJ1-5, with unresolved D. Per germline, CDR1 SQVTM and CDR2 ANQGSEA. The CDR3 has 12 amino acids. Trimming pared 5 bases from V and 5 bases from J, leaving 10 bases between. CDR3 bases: TGCAGCGTTAAAACCGGGGATCAGCCCCAGCATTTT. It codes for CSVKTGDQPQHF.

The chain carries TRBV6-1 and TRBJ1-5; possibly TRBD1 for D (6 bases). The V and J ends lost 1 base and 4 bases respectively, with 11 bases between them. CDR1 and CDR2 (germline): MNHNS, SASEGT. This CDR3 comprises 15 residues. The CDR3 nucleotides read TGTGCCAGCAGTGAAGTAGGGACACCAAATCAGCCCCAGCATTTT. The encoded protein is CASSEVGTPNQPQHF.

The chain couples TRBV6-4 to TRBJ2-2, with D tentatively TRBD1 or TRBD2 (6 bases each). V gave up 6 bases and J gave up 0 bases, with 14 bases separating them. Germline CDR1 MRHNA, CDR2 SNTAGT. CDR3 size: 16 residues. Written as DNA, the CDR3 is TGTGCCAGCAGCAGATCTCGGGGGCCGAACACCGGGGAGCTGTTTTTT. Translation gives CASSRSRGPNTGELFF.

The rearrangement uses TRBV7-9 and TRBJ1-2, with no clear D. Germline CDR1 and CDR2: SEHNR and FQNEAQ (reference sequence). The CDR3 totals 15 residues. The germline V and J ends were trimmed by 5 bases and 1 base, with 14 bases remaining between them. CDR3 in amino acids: CASSPSGVVNYGYTF. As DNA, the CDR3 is TGTGCCAGCAGCCCCTCCGGGGTAGTTAACTATGGCTACACCTTC. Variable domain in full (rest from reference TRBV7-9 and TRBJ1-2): DTGVSQNPRHKITKRGQNVTFRCDPISEHNRLYWYRQTLGQGPEFLTYFQNEAQLEKSRLLSDRFSAERPKGSFSTLEIQRTEQGDSAMYLCASSPSGVVNYGYTFGSGTRLTVV.

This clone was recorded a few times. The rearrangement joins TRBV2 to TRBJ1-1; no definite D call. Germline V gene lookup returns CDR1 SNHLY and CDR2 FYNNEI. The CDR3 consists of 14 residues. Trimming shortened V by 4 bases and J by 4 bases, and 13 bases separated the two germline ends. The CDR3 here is CASSAAIGLTEAFF. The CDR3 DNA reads TGTGCCAGCAGTGCTGCGATCGGTCTCACTGAAGCTTTCTTT.

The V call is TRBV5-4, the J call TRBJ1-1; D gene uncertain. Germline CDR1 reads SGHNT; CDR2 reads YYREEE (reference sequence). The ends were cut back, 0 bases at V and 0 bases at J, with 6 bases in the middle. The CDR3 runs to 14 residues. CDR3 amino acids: CASSLERMNTEAFF. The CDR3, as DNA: TGTGCCAGCAGCTTGGAACGGATGAACACTGAAGCTTTCTTT. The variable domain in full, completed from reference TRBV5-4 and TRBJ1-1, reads ETGVTQSPTHLIKTRGQQVTLRCSSQSGHNTVSWYQQALGQGPQFIFQYYREEENGRGNFPPRFSGLQFPNYSSELNVNALELDDSALYLCASSLERMNTEAFFGQGTRLTVV.

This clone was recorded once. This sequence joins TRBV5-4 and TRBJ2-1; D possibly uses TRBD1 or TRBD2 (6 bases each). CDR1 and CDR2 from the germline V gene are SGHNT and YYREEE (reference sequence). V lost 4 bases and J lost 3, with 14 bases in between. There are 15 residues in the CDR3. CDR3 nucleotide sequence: TGTGCCAGCAGCCCCCCCGGGGGCGGCTACAATGAGCAGTTCTTC. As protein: CASSPPGGGYNEQFF. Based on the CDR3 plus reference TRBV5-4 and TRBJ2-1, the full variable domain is ETGVTQSPTHLIKTRGQQVTLRCSSQSGHNTVSWYQQALGQGPQFIFQYYREEENGRGNFPPRFSGLQFPNYSSELNVNALELDDSALYLCASSPPGGGYNEQFFGPGTRLTVL.

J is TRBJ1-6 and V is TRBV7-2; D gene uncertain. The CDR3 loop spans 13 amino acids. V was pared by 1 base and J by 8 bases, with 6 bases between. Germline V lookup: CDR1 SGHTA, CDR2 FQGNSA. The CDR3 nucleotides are TGTGCCAGCAGCTTAGAGAGGGATTCACCCCTCCACTTT. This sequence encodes CASSLERDSPLHF.

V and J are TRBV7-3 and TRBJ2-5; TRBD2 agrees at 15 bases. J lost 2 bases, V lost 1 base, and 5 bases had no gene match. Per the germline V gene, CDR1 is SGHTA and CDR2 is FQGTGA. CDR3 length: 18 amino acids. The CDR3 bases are TGTGCCAGCAGCTTAAACGGACTAGCGGGAGGGACACAAGAGACCCAGTACTTC. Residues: CASSLNGLAGGTQETQYF.

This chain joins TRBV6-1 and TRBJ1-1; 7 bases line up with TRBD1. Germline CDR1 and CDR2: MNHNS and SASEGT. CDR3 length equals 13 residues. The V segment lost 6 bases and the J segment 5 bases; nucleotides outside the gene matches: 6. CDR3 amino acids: CASRNRGRTEAFF. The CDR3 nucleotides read TGTGCCAGCAGGAACAGGGGTCGGACTGAAGCTTTCTTT.

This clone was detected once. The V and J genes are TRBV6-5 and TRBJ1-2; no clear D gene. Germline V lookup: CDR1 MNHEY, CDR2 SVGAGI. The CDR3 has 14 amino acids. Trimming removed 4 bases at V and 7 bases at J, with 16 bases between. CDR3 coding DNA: TGTGCCAGCAGTTTGACGGGCCCCGAGATTGGCTACACCTTC. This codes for CASSLTGPEIGYTF.